This TCR beta chain was profiled in a study of CD8 T cells in ankylosing spondylitis. Regarding the study as a whole: CD8+ by phenotype, disease-linked clones were relatively rare in peripheral blood. Within ankylosing spondylitis blood, a TCR beta motif made up of under 10 highly homologous variants appeared to be characteristic.

V lost 4 bases to trimming and J lost 1 base; unmatched junction nucleotides: 4. Per germline, CDR1 SGHRS and CDR2 YFSETQ. The CDR3 loop spans 15 amino acids. This clonotype was detected ten times or more. The target antigen is unknown. Construction of TCR beta libraries was performed using quantitative 5'-RACE with molecular barcodes. TCRdb itself ran the 5' RACE reads through MiXCR, one entry per CDR3 protein. This repertoire shows some 220,000 distinct CDR3 sequences, under 12% found once; its top ten account for less than 3%. Source material: blood, either unsorted or a sorted T cell fraction (not recorded which). The receptor was isolated from a male donor with ankylosing spondylitis or in good health (not recorded which). The gene calls are TRBV5-1 and TRBJ2-2, with TRBD2 matching 7 bases. The CDR3 bases are TGCGCCAGCAGCGCCGGGACTATGAACACCGGGGAGCTGTTTTTT. Translating gives CASSAGTMNTGELFF. Variable domain in full (rest from reference TRBV5-1 and TRBJ2-2): KAGVTQTPRYLIKTRGQQVTLSCSPISGHRSVSWYQQTPGQGLQFLFEYFSETQRNKGNFPGRFSGRQFSNSRSEMNVSTLELGDSALYLCASSAGTMNTGELFFGEGSRLTVL.